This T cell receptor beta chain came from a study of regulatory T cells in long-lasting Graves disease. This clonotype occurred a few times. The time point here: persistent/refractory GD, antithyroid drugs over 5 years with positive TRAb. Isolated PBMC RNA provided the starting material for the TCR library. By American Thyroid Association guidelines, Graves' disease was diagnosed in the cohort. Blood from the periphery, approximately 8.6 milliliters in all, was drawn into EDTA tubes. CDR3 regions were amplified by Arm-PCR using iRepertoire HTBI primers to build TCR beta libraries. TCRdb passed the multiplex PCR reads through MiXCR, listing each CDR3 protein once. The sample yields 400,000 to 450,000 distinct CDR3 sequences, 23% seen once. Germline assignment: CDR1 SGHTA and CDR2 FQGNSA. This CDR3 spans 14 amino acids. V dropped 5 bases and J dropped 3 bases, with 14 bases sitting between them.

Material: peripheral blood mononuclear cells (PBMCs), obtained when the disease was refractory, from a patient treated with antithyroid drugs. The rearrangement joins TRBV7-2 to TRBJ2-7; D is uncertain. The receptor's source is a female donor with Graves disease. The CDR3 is CASSTGTLYYEQYF. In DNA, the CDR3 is TGTGCCAGCAGCACGGGTACACTTTACTACGAGCAGTACTTC. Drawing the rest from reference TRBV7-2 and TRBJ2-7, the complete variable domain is GAGVSQSPSNKVTEKGKDVELRCDPISGHTALYWYRQSLGQGLEFLIYFQGNSAPDKSGLPSDRFSAERTGGSVSTLTIQRTQQEDSAVYLCASSTGTLYYEQYFGPGTRLTVT.